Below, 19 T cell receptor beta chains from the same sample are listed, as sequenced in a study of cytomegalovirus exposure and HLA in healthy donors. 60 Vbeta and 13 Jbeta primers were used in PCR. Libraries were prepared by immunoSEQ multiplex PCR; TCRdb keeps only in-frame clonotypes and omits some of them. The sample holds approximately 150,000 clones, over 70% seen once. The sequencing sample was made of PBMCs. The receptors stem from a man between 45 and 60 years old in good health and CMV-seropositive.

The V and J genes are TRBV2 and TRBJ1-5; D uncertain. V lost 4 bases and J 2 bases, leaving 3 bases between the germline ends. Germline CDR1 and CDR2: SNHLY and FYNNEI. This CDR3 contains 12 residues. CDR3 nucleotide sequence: TGTGCCAGCAGTGCAGGCAATCAGCCCCAGCATTTT. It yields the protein CASSAGNQPQHF.

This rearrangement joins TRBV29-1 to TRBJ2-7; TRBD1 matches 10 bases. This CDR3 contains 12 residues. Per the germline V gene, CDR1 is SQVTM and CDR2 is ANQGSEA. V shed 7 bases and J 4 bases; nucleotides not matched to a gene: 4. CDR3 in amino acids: CSAGTGEYEQYF. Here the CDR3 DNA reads TGCAGCGCCGGGACAGGGGAGTACGAGCAGTACTTC.

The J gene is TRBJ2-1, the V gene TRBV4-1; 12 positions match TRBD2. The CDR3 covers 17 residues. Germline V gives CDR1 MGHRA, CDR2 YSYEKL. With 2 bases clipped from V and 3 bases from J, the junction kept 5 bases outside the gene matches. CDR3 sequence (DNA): TGCGCCAGCAGCCAACTAGGGACTAGCGGGCGCTACAATGAGCAGTTCTTC. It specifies CASSQLGTSGRYNEQFF.

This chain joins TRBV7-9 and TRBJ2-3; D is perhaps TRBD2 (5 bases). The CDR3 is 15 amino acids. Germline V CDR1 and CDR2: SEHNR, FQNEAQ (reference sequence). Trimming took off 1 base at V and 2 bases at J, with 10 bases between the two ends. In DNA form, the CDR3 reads TGTGCCAGCAGCTTAGAGCGGACCGCCACAGATACGCAGTATTTT. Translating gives CASSLERTATDTQYF.

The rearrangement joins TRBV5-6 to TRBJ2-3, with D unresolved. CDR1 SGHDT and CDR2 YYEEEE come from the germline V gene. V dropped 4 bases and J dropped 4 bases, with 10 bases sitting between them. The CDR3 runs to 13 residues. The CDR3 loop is CASSLWSADTQYF. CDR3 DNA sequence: TGTGCCAGCAGCCTTTGGTCGGCAGATACGCAGTATTTT.

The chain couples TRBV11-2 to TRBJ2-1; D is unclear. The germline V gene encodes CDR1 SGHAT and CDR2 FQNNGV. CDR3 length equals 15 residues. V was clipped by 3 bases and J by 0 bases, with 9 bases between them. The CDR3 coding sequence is TGTGCCAGCAGCTTCTGGCGGAGCTCCTACAATGAGCAGTTCTTC. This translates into CASSFWRSSYNEQFF.

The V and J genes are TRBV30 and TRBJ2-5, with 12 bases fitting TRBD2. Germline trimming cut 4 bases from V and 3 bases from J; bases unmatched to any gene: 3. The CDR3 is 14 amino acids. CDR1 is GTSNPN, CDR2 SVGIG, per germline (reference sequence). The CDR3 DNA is TGTGCCTGGAAGGCTAGCGGGGGGGAAGAGACCCAGTACTTC. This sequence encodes CAWKASGGEETQYF. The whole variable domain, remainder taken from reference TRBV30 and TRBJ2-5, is SQTIHQWPATLVQPVGSPLSLECTVEGTSNPNLYWYRQAAGRGLQLLFYSVGIGQISSEVPQNLSASRPQDRQFILSSKKLLLSDSGFYLCAWKASGGEETQYFGPGTRLLVL.

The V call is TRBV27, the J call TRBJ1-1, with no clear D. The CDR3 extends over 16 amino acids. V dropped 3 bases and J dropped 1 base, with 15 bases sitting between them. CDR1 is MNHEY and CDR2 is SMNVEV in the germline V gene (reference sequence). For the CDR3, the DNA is TGTGCCAGCAGTTTCGCCCCAGGACGGGGGAACACTGAAGCTTTCTTT. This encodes CASSFAPGRGNTEAFF.

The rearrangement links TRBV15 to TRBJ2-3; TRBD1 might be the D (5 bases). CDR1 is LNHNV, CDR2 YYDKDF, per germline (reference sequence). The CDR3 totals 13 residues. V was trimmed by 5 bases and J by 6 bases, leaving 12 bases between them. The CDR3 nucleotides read TGTGCCACCAGCCAATTGGGGCAGGATACGCAGTATTTT. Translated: CATSQLGQDTQYF.

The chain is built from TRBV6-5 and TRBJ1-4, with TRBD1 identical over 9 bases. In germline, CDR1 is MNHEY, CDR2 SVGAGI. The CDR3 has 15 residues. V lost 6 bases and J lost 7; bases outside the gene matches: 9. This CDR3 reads CASRQPGQGSEKLFF. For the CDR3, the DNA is TGTGCCAGCAGACAACCGGGACAGGGTAGTGAAAAACTGTTTTTT.

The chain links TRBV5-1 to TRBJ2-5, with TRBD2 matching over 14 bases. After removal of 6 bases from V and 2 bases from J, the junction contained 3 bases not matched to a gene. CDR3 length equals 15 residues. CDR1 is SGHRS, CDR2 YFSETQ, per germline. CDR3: CASKWTSGGQETQYF. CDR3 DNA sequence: TGCGCCAGCAAGTGGACTAGCGGGGGGCAAGAGACCCAGTACTTC.

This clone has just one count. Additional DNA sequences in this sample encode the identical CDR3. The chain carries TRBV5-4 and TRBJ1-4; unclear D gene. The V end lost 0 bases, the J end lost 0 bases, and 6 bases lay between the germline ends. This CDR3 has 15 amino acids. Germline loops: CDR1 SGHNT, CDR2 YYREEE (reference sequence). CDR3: CASSLGTTTNEKLFF. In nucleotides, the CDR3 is TGTGCCAGCAGCTTGGGCACTACAACTAATGAAAAACTGTTTTTT.

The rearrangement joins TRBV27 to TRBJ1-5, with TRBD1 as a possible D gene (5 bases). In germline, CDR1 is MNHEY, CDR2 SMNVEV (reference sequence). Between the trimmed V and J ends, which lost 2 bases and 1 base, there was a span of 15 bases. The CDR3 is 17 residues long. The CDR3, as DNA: TGTGCCAGCAGTTTAAAGCCAGGGATGGTGAGCAATCAGCCCCAGCATTTT. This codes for CASSLKPGMVSNQPQHF.

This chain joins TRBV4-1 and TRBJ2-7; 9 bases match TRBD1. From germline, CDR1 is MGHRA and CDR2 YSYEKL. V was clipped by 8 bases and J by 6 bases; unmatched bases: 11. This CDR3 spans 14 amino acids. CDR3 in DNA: TGCGCCAGCTCAGCCTTCGGACAGGGGTCCGAGCAGTACTTC. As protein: CASSAFGQGSEQYF.

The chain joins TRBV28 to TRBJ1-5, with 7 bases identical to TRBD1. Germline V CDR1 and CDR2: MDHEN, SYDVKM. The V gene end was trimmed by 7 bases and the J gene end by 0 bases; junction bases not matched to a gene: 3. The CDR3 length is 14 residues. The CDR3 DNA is TGTGCCAGCATTAACAGGGGTAGCAATCAGCCCCAGCATTTT. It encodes CASINRGSNQPQHF. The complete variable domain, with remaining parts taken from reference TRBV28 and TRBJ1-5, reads DVKVTQSSRYLVKRTGEKVFLECVQDMDHENMFWYRQDPGLGLRLIYFSYDVKMKEKGDIPEGYSVSREKKERFSLILESASTNQTSMYLCASINRGSNQPQHFGDGTRLSIL.

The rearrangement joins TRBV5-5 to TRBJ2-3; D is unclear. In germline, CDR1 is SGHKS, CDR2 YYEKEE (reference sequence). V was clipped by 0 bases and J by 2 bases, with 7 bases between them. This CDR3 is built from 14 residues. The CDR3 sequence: CASSLGGATDTQYF. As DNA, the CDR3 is TGTGCCAGCAGCTTGGGCGGAGCCACAGATACGCAGTATTTT.

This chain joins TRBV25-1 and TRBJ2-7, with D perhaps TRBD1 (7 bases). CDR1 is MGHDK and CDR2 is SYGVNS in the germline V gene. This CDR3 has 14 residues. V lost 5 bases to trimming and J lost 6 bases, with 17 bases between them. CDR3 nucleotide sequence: TGTGCCAGCAGTAACTACAGGGGAGGAAGCGAGCAGTACTTC. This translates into CASSNYRGGSEQYF.

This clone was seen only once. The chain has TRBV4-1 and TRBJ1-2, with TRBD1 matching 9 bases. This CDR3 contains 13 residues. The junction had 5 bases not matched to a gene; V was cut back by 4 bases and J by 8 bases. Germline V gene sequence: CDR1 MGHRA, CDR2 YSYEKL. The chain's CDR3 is CASSRDRDRGYTF. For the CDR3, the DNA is TGCGCCAGCAGCCGGGACAGGGATAGGGGCTACACCTTC.

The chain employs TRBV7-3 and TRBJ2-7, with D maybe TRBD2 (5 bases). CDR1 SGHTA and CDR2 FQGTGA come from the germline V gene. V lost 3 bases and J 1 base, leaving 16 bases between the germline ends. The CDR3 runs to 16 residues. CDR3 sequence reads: CASSFRDTRRSYEQYF. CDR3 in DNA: TGTGCCAGCAGCTTCCGCGACACCCGGAGGTCCTACGAGCAGTACTTC.